The present TCR beta chain was sequenced within a study of identical twins. At least ten counts were recorded for this clonotype. Germline assignment: CDR1 MNHEY and CDR2 SVGAGI. V gave up 7 bases and J gave up 0 bases, with 10 bases separating them. The CDR3 extends over 15 amino acids. The authors used template switching to add a universal primer site and gave cDNA unique molecular identifiers. In TCRdb, the 5' RACE reads were re-called with MiXCR into one record per CDR3 protein. The table includes about 720,000 distinct CDR3 sequences, 18% detected once. These same data were also listed under a study on T cells expressing NK-cell markers.

The receptor was isolated from a woman aged 18-29 years in good health. The source material was PBMCs. This chain connects TRBV6-5 to TRBJ2-6; no firm D call. In DNA form, the CDR3 reads TGTGCCAGCATGTTTCAGAGCTCTGGGGCCAACGTCCTGACTTTC. It yields the protein CASMFQSSGANVLTF.